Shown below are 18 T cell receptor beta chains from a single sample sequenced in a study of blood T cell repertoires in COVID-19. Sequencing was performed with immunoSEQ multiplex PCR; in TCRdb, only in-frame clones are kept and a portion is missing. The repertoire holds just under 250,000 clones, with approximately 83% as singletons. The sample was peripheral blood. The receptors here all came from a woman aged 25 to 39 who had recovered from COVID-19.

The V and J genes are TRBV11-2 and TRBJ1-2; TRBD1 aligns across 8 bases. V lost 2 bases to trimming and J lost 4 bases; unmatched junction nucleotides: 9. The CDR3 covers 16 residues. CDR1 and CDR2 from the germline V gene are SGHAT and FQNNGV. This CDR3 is CASSLFRTGSSYGYTF. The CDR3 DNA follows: TGTGCCAGCAGCTTATTTCGGACAGGGAGTTCCTATGGCTACACCTTC.

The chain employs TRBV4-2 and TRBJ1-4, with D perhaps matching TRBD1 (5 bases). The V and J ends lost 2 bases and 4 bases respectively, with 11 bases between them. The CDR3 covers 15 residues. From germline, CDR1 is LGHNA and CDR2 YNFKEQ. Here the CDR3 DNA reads TGTGCCAGCAGCCAAAAGGGGACTGATAATGAAAAACTGTTTTTT. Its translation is CASSQKGTDNEKLFF.

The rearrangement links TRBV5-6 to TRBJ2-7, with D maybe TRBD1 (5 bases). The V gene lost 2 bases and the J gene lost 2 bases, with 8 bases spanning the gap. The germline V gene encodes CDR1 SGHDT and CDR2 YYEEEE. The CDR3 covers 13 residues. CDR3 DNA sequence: TGTGCCAGCAGCTTCGGACAAGCCTACGAGCAGTACTTC. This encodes CASSFGQAYEQYF.

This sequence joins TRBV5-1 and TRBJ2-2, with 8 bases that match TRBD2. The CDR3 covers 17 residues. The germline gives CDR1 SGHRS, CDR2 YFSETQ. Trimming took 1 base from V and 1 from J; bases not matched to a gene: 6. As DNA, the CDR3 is TGCGCCAGCAGCTTGATGACAAGCGGGGGGAACACCGGGGAGCTGTTTTTT. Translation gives CASSLMTSGGNTGELFF.

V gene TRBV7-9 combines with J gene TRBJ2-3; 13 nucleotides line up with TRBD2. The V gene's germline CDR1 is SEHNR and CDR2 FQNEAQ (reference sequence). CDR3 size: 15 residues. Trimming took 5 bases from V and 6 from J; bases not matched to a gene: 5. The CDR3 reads CASSLTSGGADTQYF. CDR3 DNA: TGTGCCAGCAGCCTAACTAGCGGGGGGGCCGATACGCAGTATTTT.

CDR3 nucleotides: TGTGCCACCAGCAGAGTGACATTCCAAGAGACCCAGTACTTC. Translation gives CATSRVTFQETQYF. This rearrangement joins TRBV15 to TRBJ2-5; no clear D. The V gene's germline CDR1 is LNHNV and CDR2 YYDKDF (reference sequence). The ends were cut back, 1 base at V and 1 base at J, with 7 bases in the middle. The CDR3 has 14 amino acids.

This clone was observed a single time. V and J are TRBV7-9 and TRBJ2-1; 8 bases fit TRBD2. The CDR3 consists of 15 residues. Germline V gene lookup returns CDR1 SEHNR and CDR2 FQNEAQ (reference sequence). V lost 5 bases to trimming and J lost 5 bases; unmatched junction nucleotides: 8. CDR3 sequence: CASSERGGPDNEQFF. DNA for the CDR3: TGTGCCAGCAGCGAACGGGGGGGCCCCGACAATGAGCAGTTCTTC.

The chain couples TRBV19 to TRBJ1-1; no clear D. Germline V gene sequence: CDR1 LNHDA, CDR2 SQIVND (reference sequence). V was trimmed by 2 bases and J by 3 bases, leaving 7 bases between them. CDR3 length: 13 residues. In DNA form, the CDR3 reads TGTGCCAGTAGTATAATCTCGGACACTGAAGCTTTCTTT. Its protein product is CASSIISDTEAFF.

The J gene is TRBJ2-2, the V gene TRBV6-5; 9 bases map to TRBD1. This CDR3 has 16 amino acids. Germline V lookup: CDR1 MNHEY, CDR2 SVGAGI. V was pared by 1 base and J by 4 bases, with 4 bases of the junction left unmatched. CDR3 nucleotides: TGTGCCAGCAGTTACTACACAGGGGGCGGCACCGGGGAGCTGTTTTTT. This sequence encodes CASSYYTGGGTGELFF.

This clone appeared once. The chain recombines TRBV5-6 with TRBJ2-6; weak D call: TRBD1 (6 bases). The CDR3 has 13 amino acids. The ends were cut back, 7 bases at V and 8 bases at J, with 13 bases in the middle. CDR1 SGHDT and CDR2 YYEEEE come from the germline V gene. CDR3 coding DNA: TGTGCCAGCGGCCTAGGGGGAACCAACGTCCTGACTTTC. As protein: CASGLGGTNVLTF.

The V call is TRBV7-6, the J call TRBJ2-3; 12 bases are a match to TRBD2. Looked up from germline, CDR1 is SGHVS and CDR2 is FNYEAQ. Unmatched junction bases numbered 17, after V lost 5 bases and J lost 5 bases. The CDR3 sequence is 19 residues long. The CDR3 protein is CASSPLASGGEMVRDTQYF. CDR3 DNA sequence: TGTGCCAGCAGCCCCCTCGCTAGCGGGGGGGAGATGGTAAGAGATACGCAGTATTTT.

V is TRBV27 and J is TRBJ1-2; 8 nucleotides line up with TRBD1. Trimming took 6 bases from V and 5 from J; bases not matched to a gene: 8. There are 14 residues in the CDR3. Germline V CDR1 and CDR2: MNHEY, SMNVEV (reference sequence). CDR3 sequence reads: CASSLRTGSYGYTF. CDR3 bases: TGTGCCAGCAGCCTTCGGACAGGGAGTTATGGCTACACCTTC.

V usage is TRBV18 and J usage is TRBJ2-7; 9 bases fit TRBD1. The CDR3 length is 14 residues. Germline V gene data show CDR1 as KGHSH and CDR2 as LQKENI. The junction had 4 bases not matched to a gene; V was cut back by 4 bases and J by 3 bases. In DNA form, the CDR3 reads TGTGCCAGCTCACAGGACAGGGGTTTCTACGAGCAGTACTTC. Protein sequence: CASSQDRGFYEQYF.

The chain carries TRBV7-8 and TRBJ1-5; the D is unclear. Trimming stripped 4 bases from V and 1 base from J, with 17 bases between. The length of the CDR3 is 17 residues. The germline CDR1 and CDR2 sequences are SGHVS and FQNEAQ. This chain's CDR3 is CASSSNNDGRSNQPQHF. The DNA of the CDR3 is TGTGCCAGCAGCTCGAATAATGATGGGAGAAGCAATCAGCCCCAGCATTTT.

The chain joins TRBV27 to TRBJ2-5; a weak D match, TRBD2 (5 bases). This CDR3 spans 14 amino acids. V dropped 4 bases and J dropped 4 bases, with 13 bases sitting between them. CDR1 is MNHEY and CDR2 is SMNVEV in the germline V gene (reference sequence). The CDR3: CASSSSPRGETQYF. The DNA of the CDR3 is TGTGCCAGCAGTTCCTCGCCTCGGGGAGAGACCCAGTACTTC.

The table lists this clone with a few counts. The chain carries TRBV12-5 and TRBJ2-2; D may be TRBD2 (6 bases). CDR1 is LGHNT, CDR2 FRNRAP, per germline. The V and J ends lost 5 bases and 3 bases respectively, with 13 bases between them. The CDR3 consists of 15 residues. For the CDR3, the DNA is TGTGCTAGTGGTGGCTCGGGACTCTACACCGGGGAGCTGTTTTTT. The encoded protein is CASGGSGLYTGELFF.

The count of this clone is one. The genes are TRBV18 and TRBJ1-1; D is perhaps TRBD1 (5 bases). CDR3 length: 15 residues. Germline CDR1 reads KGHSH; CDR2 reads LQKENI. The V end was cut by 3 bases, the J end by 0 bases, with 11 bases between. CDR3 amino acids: CASSPGEAMNTEAFF. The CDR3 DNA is TGTGCCAGCTCACCGGGGGAGGCCATGAACACTGAAGCTTTCTTT.

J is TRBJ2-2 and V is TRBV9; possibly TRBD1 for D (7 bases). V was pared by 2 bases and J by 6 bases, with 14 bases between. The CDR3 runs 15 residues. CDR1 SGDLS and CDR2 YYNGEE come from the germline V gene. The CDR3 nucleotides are TGTGCCAGCAGCGTCACAGGGGTAGCGGCCGGGGAGCTGTTTTTT. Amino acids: CASSVTGVAAGELFF.